These T cell receptor beta chains were read from a single sample in a study of a mutant IDH1 vaccine in newly diagnosed glioma. For these TCRs, the target antigens are not known. TCRdb's table, derived via immunoSEQ multiplex PCR, lists solely in-frame clones and lacks some. The sample includes about 27,000 clones, 83% of them seen just once. Here the sequenced sample was PBMCs, taken from a glioma patient whose treatment included an IDH1 peptide vaccine. These receptors all stem from a man in his thirties or forties with glioma. The conserved cysteine and the conserved F or W are not part of the CDR3 here. Clone size appears in some rows only: once, few, many, or a class for an expanded clone.

v_call	clone_size	j_call	cdr3_aa
TRBV30	-	TRBJ1-2	AWSVLDGYT
TRBV27	-	TRBJ2-7	ASSLSPASGISYEQY
TRBV14	-	TRBJ2-3	ASSQGSLDTQY
TRBV4-3	-	TRBJ2-2	ASSQGWTGAYTGELF
TRBV19	once	TRBJ2-2	ASSAQRGGDTGELF
TRBV7-2	-	TRBJ2-3	ASSLKLAGADTQY
TRBV5-4	-	TRBJ2-1	ASSSQGDPYNEQF
TRBV6-5	-	TRBJ2-7	ASSYSGTMSSYEQY
TRBV5-8	-	TRBJ2-2	ASKRYRGNTGELF
TRBV4-3	once	TRBJ2-3	ASSQETSGGLDVDTQY
TRBV19	-	TRBJ1-1	ASSTTGGNTEAF
TRBV7-2	-	-	ASSLRGQANYEQY
TRBV7-9	-	TRBJ1-5	ASSRGVGQPQH
TRBV6-6	-	TRBJ1-4	ASSYLTGSNEKLF
TRBV6-5	-	TRBJ2-1	ASRADVSSYNEQF
TRBV5-1	once	TRBJ1-4	ASSLEDEKLF
TRBV5-1	-	TRBJ2-3	ASSPGSASTDTQY
TRBV6-4	-	TRBJ1-2	ASSDGTANYGYT
TRBV7-2	-	TRBJ1-3	ASSSGLRSGNTIY
TRBV9	-	TRBJ2-7	ASSGTGNPSEQY
TRBV19	few	TRBJ1-5	ASSARQGVRQPQH
TRBV9	-	TRBJ2-7	ASSVGSGGFYEQY
TRBV5-1	-	TRBJ2-5	ASSDNPGTSQETQY
TRBV29-1	-	TRBJ2-7	SVESAGNPSSYEQY
TRBV2	-	TRBJ2-3	ASSPAETGH
TRBV25-1	-	TRBJ2-1	ASSFQGDRNNEQF
TRBV13	-	TRBJ2-7	ASSLGSTLLEQY
TRBV28	-	TRBJ2-2	ASASLELF
TRBV11-3	-	TRBJ2-7	ASSRTTGGETEQY
TRBV2	-	TRBJ2-7	ASSETGEDEQY
TRBV7-7	-	TRBJ2-3	ASSASGGTDTQY
TRBV2	-	TRBJ2-5	ASSSEEETQY
TRBV5-1	-	TRBJ1-4	ASGRGGEREKLF
TRBV2	-	TRBJ2-2	ASRPGTSASGELF
TRBV4-3	once	TRBJ2-7	ASSQVPGTGGEQY
TRBV7-7	-	TRBJ2-5	ASSLILSGAETQY
TRBV7-8	-	TRBJ1-2	ASSRDRAYGYT
TRBV30	-	TRBJ2-5	AWSVPTGSETQY
TRBV30	-	TRBJ2-1	AWSVPSGGANEQF
TRBV6-6	-	TRBJ2-7	ASSPSASGDEQY
TRBV18	-	TRBJ1-5	ASNRQGGFGSNQPQH
TRBV4-3	-	TRBJ1-1	ASSPVLGTETEAF
TRBV19	-	TRBJ2-7	ASSTREGGEGEQY
TRBV25-1	-	TRBJ1-1	ASSESAGLTEAF
TRBV9	-	TRBJ1-3	ASSGGTRGENTIY
TRBV5-6	-	TRBJ2-2	ASSLLRTGGYTGELF
TRBV27	once	TRBJ2-4	ASRPSAANIQY
TRBV7-8	once	TRBJ1-1	ASSFGQENTEAF
TRBV5-5	-	TRBJ1-6	ASSLESTGDNSPLH
TRBV6-6	-	TRBJ2-7	ASSPTSSYEQY
TRBV5-1	-	TRBJ1-1	ASSNGTGFTEAF
TRBV7-3	-	TRBJ2-7	ASSGRDSSYEQY
TRBV6-5	-	TRBJ1-1	ASRLPGGQAF
TRBV6-1	-	TRBJ1-1	ASSEAFPGAPRGTEAF
TRBV18	-	TRBJ2-5	ASSPPLAGEETQY
TRBV28	-	TRBJ1-5	ASSLKKQPQH
TRBV7-8	few	TRBJ1-6	ASSLQNSPLH